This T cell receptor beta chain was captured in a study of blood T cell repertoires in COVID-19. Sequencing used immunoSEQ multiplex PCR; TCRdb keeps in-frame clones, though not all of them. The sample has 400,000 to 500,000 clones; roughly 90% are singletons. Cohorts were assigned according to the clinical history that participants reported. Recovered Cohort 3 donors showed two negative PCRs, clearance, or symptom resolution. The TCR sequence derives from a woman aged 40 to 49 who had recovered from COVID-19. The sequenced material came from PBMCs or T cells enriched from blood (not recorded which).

In DNA form, the CDR3 reads TGTGCCAGCAGCATATCAGGGGGCGCGATTGGAAACACCATATATTTT. It encodes CASSISGGAIGNTIYF. The genes are TRBV11-3 and TRBJ1-3; TRBD1 aligns across 8 bases. J gave up 3 bases and V 5 bases, and 9 bases lay outside the gene matches. The CDR3 loop spans 16 amino acids. Germline V gene data show CDR1 as SGHNT and CDR2 as YENEEA.